The 28 T cell receptor beta chains given below trace back to one sample, sequenced in a study of blood T cell repertoires in COVID-19. The table came from immunoSEQ multiplex PCR; TCRdb's copy has only in-frame clones and leaves some out. Among 360,000 or so clones listed, roughly four fifths were seen once. The sequencing input was PBMCs or T cells enriched from blood (not recorded which). Every receptor here comes from a woman in her forties or fifties who had recovered from COVID-19.

The rearrangement links TRBV7-8 to TRBJ2-7; 13 bases are a match to TRBD2. Looked up from germline, CDR1 is SGHVS and CDR2 is FQNEAQ. This CDR3 is built from 16 residues. The V and J ends lost 0 bases and 7 bases, in that order; junction bases with no gene match: 6. The CDR3 DNA reads as TGTGCCAGCAGCTTAGCCCGGGCACTAGCGGGAGGGGAGCAGTACTTC. It translates to CASSLARALAGGEQYF.

CDR3 DNA sequence: TGTGCCAGCAGCTTAAATCCGGCGGGACTAGCGGGAGAGCAGTTCTTC. Translated, it gives CASSLNPAGLAGEQFF. The rearrangement joins TRBV11-2 to TRBJ2-1; 13 bases fit TRBD2. The CDR3 is 16 residues long. Germline loops: CDR1 SGHAT, CDR2 FQNNGV. V gave up 2 bases and J gave up 10 bases; unmatched junction bases: 8. Full variable domain (missing parts from reference TRBV11-2 and TRBJ2-1): EAGVAQSPRYKIIEKRQSVAFWCNPISGHATLYWYQQILGQGPKLLIQFQNNGVVDDSQLPKDRFSAERLKGVDSTLKIQPAKLEDSAVYLCASSLNPAGLAGEQFFGPGTRLTVL.

This rearrangement joins TRBV6-5 to TRBJ2-1; 8 bases are a match to TRBD1. Trimming took 6 bases from V and 10 from J; bases not matched to a gene: 8. This CDR3 has 13 residues. Looked up from germline, CDR1 is MNHEY and CDR2 is SVGAGI. The CDR3 loop is CASRETGAGEQFF. The CDR3 DNA sequence: TGTGCCAGCAGGGAGACAGGGGCAGGGGAGCAGTTCTTC.

The chain recombines TRBV9 with TRBJ2-4; possible D gene TRBD1, 6 bases. Germline lookup yields CDR1 SGDLS and CDR2 YYNGEE. V was pared by 3 bases and J by 0 bases, with 10 bases between. There are 15 residues in the CDR3. The DNA of the CDR3 is TGTGCCAGCAGCGACGACAGGAAAGCCAAAAACATTCAGTACTTC. This gives the protein CASSDDRKAKNIQYF.

J is TRBJ1-5 and V is TRBV6-2 or TRBV6-3; D possibly corresponds to TRBD1 (6 bases). Germline V lookup: CDR1 MNHEY, CDR2 SVGEGT. The V end was cut by 7 bases, the J end by 3 bases, with 16 bases between. The CDR3 spans 15 residues. CDR3: CASIPGQSFNQPQHF. The DNA for the CDR3 is TGTGCCAGCATCCCGGGACAATCCTTCAATCAGCCCCAGCATTTT.

For the CDR3, the DNA is TGTGCCAGCAGCTTAAGCCAGGCAGGGAACTATGGCTACACCTTC. It specifies CASSLSQAGNYGYTF. The rearrangement joins TRBV7-2 to TRBJ1-2, with D tentatively TRBD1 (5 bases). V was trimmed by 2 bases and J by 2 bases, leaving 12 bases between them. CDR1 and CDR2 (germline): SGHTA, FQGNSA. The CDR3 contains 15 residues.

The V call is TRBV5-1, the J call TRBJ2-4; TRBD1 matches 8 bases. V was pared by 7 bases and J by 7 bases, with 10 bases of the junction left unmatched. The V gene's germline CDR1 is SGHRS and CDR2 YFSETQ. The CDR3 totals 14 residues. CDR3 residues: CASHRGQGANIQYF. CDR3 nucleotide sequence: TGCGCCAGCCACAGAGGGCAGGGGGCGAACATTCAGTACTTC.

The V gene is TRBV29-1, the J gene TRBJ2-3; the match to TRBD2 covers 12 bases. The CDR3 runs to 14 residues. The V and J ends lost 5 bases and 6 bases, in that order; junction bases with no gene match: 6. The germline V gene encodes CDR1 SQVTM and CDR2 ANQGSEA. The CDR3 nucleotides read TGCAGCGTTAATCCGGGACTAGCGGGCGATACGCAGTATTTT. It codes for CSVNPGLAGDTQYF.

V usage is TRBV4-1 and J usage is TRBJ2-1; 8 nucleotides agree with TRBD2. Trimming took 3 bases from V and 1 from J; bases not matched to a gene: 2. The V gene's germline CDR1 is MGHRA and CDR2 YSYEKL. This CDR3 has 15 residues. The CDR3 sequence: CASSHLAGSYNEQFF. CDR3 nucleotide sequence: TGCGCCAGCAGCCATTTAGCGGGATCCTACAATGAGCAGTTCTTC.

The chain joins TRBV24-1 to TRBJ1-2; 10 nucleotides match TRBD1. The CDR3 is made up of 17 amino acids. The V segment lost 9 bases and the J segment 2 bases; nucleotides outside the gene matches: 14. Germline values: CDR1 KGHDR, CDR2 SFDVKD. The CDR3 region has the DNA TGTGCCACCGGAGCGGGGACAGGGGATCATCCCAACTATGGCTACACCTTC. It is translated as CATGAGTGDHPNYGYTF.

The chain has TRBV7-3 and TRBJ1-6; TRBD1 aligns across 8 bases. The CDR3 contains 17 residues. Germline lookup yields CDR1 SGHTA and CDR2 FQGTGA. V lost 1 base to trimming and J lost 11 bases; unmatched junction nucleotides: 13. CDR3 loop: CASSLNPPGQGLTPLHF. CDR3 nucleotide sequence: TGTGCCAGCAGCTTAAACCCCCCCGGACAGGGACTGACACCCCTCCACTTT. The variable domain in full, with the rest retrieved from reference TRBV7-3 and TRBJ1-6, is GAGVSQTPSNKVTEKGKYVELRCDPISGHTALYWYRQSLGQGPEFLIYFQGTGAADDSGLPNDRFFAVRPEGSVSTLKIQRTERGDSAVYLCASSLNPPGQGLTPLHFGNGTRLTVT.

The chain carries TRBV6-5 and TRBJ2-5, with TRBD1 matching 8 bases. CDR1 MNHEY and CDR2 SVGAGI come from the germline V gene. The CDR3 loop spans 13 amino acids. Unmatched junction bases numbered 5, after V lost 6 bases and J lost 5 bases. The CDR3 region has the DNA TGTGCCAGCAGCACAGGGGGTTGGGAGACCCAGTACTTC. Its translation is CASSTGGWETQYF.

The chain joins TRBV2 to TRBJ2-7, with 7 bases matching TRBD1. CDR1 is SNHLY and CDR2 is FYNNEI in the germline V gene. Trimming took 1 base from V and 7 from J; bases not matched to a gene: 7. CDR3 length: 14 amino acids. As DNA, the CDR3 is TGTGCCAGCAGTGAAGAACAGGGGAGAGGGGAGCAGTACTTC. Translation: CASSEEQGRGEQYF.

V is TRBV12-5 and J is TRBJ2-7; TRBD1 agrees at 8 bases. The J segment lost 5 bases and the V segment lost 1 base, leaving 16 bases of the junction unmatched. There are 18 residues in the CDR3. Germline-derived CDR1 and CDR2 are LGHNT and FRNRAP. The CDR3 sequence: CASGLDRGSPTSWDEQYF. CDR3 DNA: TGTGCTAGTGGTTTGGACAGGGGGTCACCGACCTCCTGGGACGAGCAGTACTTC.

V gene TRBV2 combines with J gene TRBJ2-3; perhaps TRBD2 as D (6 bases). The CDR3 runs 16 residues. Germline lookup yields CDR1 SNHLY and CDR2 FYNNEI. Trimming shortened V by 1 base and J by 0 bases, and 11 bases separated the two germline ends. Here the CDR3 DNA reads TGTGCCAGCAGTGAAGGGGTACTAGCTAGCACAGATACGCAGTATTTT. It yields the protein CASSEGVLASTDTQYF.

There are a few counts of this clone. The genes are TRBV5-1 and TRBJ1-3; maybe TRBD1 (6 bases). The CDR3 is 15 amino acids. Germline-derived CDR1 and CDR2 are SGHRS and YFSETQ. V was pared by 6 bases and J by 2 bases, with 15 bases between. This CDR3 is CASTLATGTGNTIYF. CDR3 nucleotide sequence: TGCGCCAGCACCCTCGCGACAGGAACTGGAAACACCATATATTTT. Based on the CDR3 plus reference TRBV5-1 and TRBJ1-3, the full variable domain is KAGVTQTPRYLIKTRGQQVTLSCSPISGHRSVSWYQQTPGQGLQFLFEYFSETQRNKGNFPGRFSGRQFSNSRSEMNVSTLELGDSALYLCASTLATGTGNTIYFGEGSWLTVV.

The chain uses TRBV5-8 and TRBJ2-7; TRBD1 aligns across 8 bases. Trimming at V came to 2 bases and at J to 4 bases, leaving 5 bases not matched to a gene. The CDR3 is 14 residues long. The germline V gene has CDR1 SGHTS and CDR2 YDEGEE. CDR3 sequence reads: CASSLGQGPYEQYF. The CDR3 nucleotides are TGTGCCAGCAGCTTAGGACAGGGACCGTACGAGCAGTACTTC.

V gene TRBV7-2 combines with J gene TRBJ2-7, with D maybe TRBD2 (6 bases). The CDR3 length is 16 residues. Trimming removed 1 base at V and 3 bases at J, with 16 bases between. In germline, CDR1 is SGHTA, CDR2 FQGNSA. The CDR3 DNA reads as TGTGCCAGCAGCTTAGGTTTTAGCGGCCCGAACTACGAGCAGTACTTC. The encoded protein is CASSLGFSGPNYEQYF.

The chain employs TRBV5-1 and TRBJ1-2; perhaps TRBD1 as D (5 bases). The CDR3 consists of 17 residues. CDR1 and CDR2 (germline): SGHRS, YFSETQ. V lost 0 bases and J lost 1, with 16 bases in between. Here the CDR3 DNA reads TGCGCCAGCAGCTTGGAGGACACCGGGTCCTATAACTATGGCTACACCTTC. Protein: CASSLEDTGSYNYGYTF.

The DNA of the CDR3 is TGTGCCAGCAGTCAGGGTCATCAGCCCCAGCATTTT. The encoded protein is CASSQGHQPQHF. The V call is TRBV7-2, the J call TRBJ1-5; a weak D match, TRBD1 (5 bases). Between the trimmed V and J ends, which lost 6 bases and 5 bases, there was a span of 8 bases. CDR1 and CDR2 from the germline V gene are SGHTA and FQGNSA. CDR3 size: 12 residues.

The V and J genes are TRBV28 and TRBJ2-2, with 7 positions matching TRBD1. Germline CDR1 is MDHEN and CDR2 is SYDVKM. J gave up 5 bases and V 3 bases, and 3 bases lay outside the gene matches. The CDR3 has 14 residues. CDR3 DNA sequence: TGTGCCAGCAGTTTTAGGGGGCGAACCGGGGAGCTGTTTTTT. Its translation is CASSFRGRTGELFF.

The genes are TRBV7-9 and TRBJ2-3, with TRBD2 matching over 14 bases. The germline V gene encodes CDR1 SEHNR and CDR2 FQNEAQ (reference sequence). There are 17 residues in the CDR3. The ends lost 1 base at V and 4 bases at J; junction bases unmatched: 4. CDR3 in amino acids: CASSLGGLAGGPDTQYF. CDR3 DNA: TGTGCCAGCAGCTTAGGAGGACTAGCGGGAGGCCCAGATACGCAGTATTTT.

V usage is TRBV5-1 and J usage is TRBJ2-1; D ambiguous. Trimming stripped 4 bases from V and 7 bases from J, with 6 bases between. Germline CDR1 is SGHRS and CDR2 is YFSETQ. The CDR3 is 11 residues long. The CDR3, as DNA: TGCGCCAGCAGCCAGAAGAATGAGCAGTTCTTC. As protein: CASSQKNEQFF.

Here the CDR3 DNA reads TGCGCCAGCAGCCCATCCGCGGGGAACACCGGGGAGCTGTTTTTT. Translation gives CASSPSAGNTGELFF. The V and J genes are TRBV5-1 and TRBJ2-2, with D maybe TRBD2 (5 bases). Trimming shortened V by 4 bases and J by 1 base, and 11 bases separated the two germline ends. The germline CDR1 and CDR2 sequences are SGHRS and YFSETQ. The CDR3 contains 15 residues.

The J gene is TRBJ1-4, the V gene TRBV7-9; D is unclear. V was trimmed by 5 bases and J by 7 bases, leaving 17 bases between them. Germline V CDR1 and CDR2: SEHNR, FQNEAQ (reference sequence). This CDR3 is 15 amino acids long. The CDR3 DNA reads TGTGCCAGCAGCCCCTTATTGACTGATAGTGAAAAACTGTTTTTT. It codes for CASSPLLTDSEKLFF.

The chain links TRBV11-2 to TRBJ1-2; the D gene is possibly TRBD1 (5 bases). Per germline, CDR1 SGHAT and CDR2 FQNNGV. This CDR3 region has 13 residues. Trimming shortened V by 5 bases and J by 7 bases, and 14 bases separated the two germline ends. The CDR3 sequence is CASSRVGQAGYTF. The CDR3 nucleotides read TGTGCCAGCAGCCGCGTAGGACAAGCTGGCTACACCTTC.

The J gene is TRBJ1-1, the V gene TRBV11-3, with 10 nucleotides matching TRBD1. The CDR3 has 15 amino acids. Germline V gene lookup returns CDR1 SGHNT and CDR2 YENEEA. Unmatched junction bases numbered 13, after V lost 6 bases and J lost 9 bases. The CDR3 coding sequence is TGTGCCAGCAGTCGTCCGGGACAGGGGATCGGGCAAGCTTTCTTT. It translates to CASSRPGQGIGQAFF.

This clone was seen more than once but under ten times. This chain connects TRBV6-2 or TRBV6-3 to TRBJ1-1; TRBD1 matches 7 bases. The CDR3 is made up of 14 amino acids. Germline CDR1 MNHEY, CDR2 SVGEGT. Germline trimming cut 5 bases from V and 8 bases from J; bases unmatched to any gene: 11. The CDR3 here is CASSHQGVSAEAFF. CDR3 DNA sequence: TGTGCCAGCAGTCATCAGGGGGTTAGTGCCGAAGCTTTCTTT.